This TCR beta chain was found in a study of identical twins. Study observations and caveats: Researchers caution that invariant MAIT and iNKT cells could partly confound zero-insertion analyses.

The sample holds many counts of this clonotype. Its antigen is undetermined. CDR1 is SNHLY, CDR2 FYNNEI, per germline. V lost 6 bases and J lost 4; bases outside the gene matches: 13. The CDR3 has 16 amino acids. One entry per CDR3 protein results from TCRdb running MiXCR on the 5' RACE reads. The sample shows hundreds of thousands of distinct CDR3 sequences, 9% to 15% of them seen only once. These data were likewise used in another study, on yellow fever vaccine responses in identical twins.

This TCR derives from a young woman in good health. The specimen was PBMCs. The chain couples TRBV2 to TRBJ1-1; 8 bases match TRBD1. The CDR3 here is CASSGDWTGSGTEAFF. As DNA, the CDR3 is TGTGCCAGCAGCGGAGATTGGACAGGGTCGGGCACTGAAGCTTTCTTT. The whole variable domain, filled in from reference TRBV2 and TRBJ1-1, reads EPEVTQTPSHQVTQMGQEVILRCVPISNHLYFYWYRQILGQKVEFLVSFYNNEISEKSEIFDDQFSVERPDGSNFTLKIRSTKLEDSAMYFCASSGDWTGSGTEAFFGQGTRLTVV.